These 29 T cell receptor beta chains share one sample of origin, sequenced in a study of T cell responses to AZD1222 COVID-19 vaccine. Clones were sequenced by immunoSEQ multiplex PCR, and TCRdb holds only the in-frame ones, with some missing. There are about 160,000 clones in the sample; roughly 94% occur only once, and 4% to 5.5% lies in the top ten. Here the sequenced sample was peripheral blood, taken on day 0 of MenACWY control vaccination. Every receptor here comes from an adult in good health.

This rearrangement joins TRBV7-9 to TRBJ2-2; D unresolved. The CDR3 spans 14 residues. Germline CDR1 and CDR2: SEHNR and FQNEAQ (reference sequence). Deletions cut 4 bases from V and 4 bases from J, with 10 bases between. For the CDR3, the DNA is TGTGCCAGCAGCTCTCATGCCAGCACCGGGGAGCTGTTTTTT. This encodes CASSSHASTGELFF. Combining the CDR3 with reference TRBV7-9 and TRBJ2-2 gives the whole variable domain DTGVSQNPRHKITKRGQNVTFRCDPISEHNRLYWYRQTLGQGPEFLTYFQNEAQLEKSRLLSDRFSAERPKGSFSTLEIQRTEQGDSAMYLCASSSHASTGELFFGEGSRLTVL.

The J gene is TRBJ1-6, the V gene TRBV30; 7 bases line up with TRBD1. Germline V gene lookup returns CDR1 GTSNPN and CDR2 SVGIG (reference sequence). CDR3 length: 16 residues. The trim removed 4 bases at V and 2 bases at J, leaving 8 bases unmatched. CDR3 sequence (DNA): TGTGCCTGGACTCGACAGGGCGGGACCTATAATTCACCCCTCCACTTT. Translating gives CAWTRQGGTYNSPLHF.

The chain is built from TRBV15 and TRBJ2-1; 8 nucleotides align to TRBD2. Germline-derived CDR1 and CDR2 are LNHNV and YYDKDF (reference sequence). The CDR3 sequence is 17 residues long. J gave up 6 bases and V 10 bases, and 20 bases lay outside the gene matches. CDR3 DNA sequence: TGTGCCATTGAACAGCTTAGCGGGGTCTACCCCGCCAATGAGCAGTTCTTC. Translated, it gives CAIEQLSGVYPANEQFF.

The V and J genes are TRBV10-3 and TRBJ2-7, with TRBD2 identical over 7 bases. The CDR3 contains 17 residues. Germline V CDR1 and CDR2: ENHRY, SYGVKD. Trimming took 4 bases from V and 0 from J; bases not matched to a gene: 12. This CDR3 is CAISARGSGQSSYEQYF. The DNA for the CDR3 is TGTGCCATCAGTGCTAGGGGTAGCGGGCAGAGCTCCTACGAGCAGTACTTC.

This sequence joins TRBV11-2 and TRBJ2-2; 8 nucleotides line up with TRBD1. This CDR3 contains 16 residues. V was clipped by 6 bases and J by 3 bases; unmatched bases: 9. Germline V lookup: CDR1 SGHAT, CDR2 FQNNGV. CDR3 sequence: CASRPLQGADTGELFF. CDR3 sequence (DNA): TGTGCCAGCAGACCTCTCCAGGGGGCGGACACCGGGGAGCTGTTTTTT. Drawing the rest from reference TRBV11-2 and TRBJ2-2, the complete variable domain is EAGVAQSPRYKIIEKRQSVAFWCNPISGHATLYWYQQILGQGPKLLIQFQNNGVVDDSQLPKDRFSAERLKGVDSTLKIQPAKLEDSAVYLCASRPLQGADTGELFFGEGSRLTVL.

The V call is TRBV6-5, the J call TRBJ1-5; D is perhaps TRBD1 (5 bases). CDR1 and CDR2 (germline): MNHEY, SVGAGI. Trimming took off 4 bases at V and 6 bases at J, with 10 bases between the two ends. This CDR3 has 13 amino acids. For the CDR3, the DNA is TGTGCCAGCAGTTCCAGGGAGAGTCAGCCCCAGCATTTT. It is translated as CASSSRESQPQHF.

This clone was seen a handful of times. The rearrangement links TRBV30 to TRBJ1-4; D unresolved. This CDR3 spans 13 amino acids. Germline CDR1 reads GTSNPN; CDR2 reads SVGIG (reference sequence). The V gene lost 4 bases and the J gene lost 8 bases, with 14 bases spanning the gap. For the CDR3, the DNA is TGTGCCTGGAAGACGGAACAGTTGGAAAAACTGTTTTTT. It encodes CAWKTEQLEKLFF.

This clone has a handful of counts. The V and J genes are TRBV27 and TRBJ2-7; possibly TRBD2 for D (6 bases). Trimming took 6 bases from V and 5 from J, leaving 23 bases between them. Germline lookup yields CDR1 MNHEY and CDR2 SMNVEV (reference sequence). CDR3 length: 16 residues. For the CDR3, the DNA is TGTGCCAGCAGACCCCGTCGAGTTCTGGAGGGTGACGAGCAGTACTTC. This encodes CASRPRRVLEGDEQYF.

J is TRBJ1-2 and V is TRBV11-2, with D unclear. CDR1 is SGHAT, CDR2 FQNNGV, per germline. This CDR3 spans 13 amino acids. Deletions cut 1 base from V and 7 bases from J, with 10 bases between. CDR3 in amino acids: CASSLGVATGYTF. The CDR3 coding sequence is TGTGCCAGCAGCTTAGGTGTGGCTACTGGCTACACCTTC.

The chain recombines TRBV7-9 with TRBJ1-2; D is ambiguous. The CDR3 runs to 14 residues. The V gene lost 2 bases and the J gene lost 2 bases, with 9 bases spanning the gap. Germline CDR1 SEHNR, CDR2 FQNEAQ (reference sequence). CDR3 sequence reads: CASSLFPENYGYTF. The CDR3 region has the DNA TGTGCCAGCAGCTTATTCCCAGAAAACTATGGCTACACCTTC.

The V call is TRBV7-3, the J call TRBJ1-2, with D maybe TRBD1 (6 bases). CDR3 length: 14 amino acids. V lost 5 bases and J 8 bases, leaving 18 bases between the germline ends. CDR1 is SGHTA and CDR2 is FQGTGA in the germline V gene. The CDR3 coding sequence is TGTGCCAGCAGCCTAAACCGGGGGGCAGAGGGCTACACCTTC. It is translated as CASSLNRGAEGYTF.

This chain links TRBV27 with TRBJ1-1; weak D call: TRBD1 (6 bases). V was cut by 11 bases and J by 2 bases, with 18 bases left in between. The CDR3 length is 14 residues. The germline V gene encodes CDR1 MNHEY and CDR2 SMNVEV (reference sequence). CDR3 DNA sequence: TGTGCCTCCCAGGGGTGGGCACTTAACACTGAAGCTTTCTTT. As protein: CASQGWALNTEAFF.

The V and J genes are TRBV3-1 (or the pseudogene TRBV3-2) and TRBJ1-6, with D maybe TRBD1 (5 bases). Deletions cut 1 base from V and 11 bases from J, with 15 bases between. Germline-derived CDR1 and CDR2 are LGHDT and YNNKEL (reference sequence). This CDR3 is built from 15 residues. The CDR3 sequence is CASSQAGLQGAPLHF. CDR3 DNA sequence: TGTGCCAGCAGCCAAGCAGGGCTTCAAGGGGCACCCCTCCACTTT.

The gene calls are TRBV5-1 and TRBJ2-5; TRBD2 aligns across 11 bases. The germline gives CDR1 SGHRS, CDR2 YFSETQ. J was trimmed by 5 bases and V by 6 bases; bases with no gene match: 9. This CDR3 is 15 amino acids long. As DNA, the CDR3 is TGCGCCAGCAACCCTAGCGGGAGGCTCTGGGAGACCCAGTACTTC. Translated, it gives CASNPSGRLWETQYF.

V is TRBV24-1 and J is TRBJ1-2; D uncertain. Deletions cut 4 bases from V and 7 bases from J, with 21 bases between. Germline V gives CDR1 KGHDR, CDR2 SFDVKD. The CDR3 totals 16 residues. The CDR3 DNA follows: TGTGCCACCAGTGACCCGGGGTCAGGACCTGAGGGTGGCTACACCTTC. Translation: CATSDPGSGPEGGYTF.

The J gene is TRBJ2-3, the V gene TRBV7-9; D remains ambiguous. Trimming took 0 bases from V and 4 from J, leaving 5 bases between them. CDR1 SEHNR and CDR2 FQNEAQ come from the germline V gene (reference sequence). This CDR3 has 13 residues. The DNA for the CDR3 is TGTGCCAGCAGCTTAGCGAATGCAGATACGCAGTATTTT. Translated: CASSLANADTQYF.

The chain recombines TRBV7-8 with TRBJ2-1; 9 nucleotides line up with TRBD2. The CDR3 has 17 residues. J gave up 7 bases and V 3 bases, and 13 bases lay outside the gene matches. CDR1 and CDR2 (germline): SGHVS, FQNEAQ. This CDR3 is CASSFQSAGGPGNEQFF. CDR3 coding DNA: TGTGCCAGCAGCTTTCAATCTGCGGGAGGGCCGGGTAATGAGCAGTTCTTC.

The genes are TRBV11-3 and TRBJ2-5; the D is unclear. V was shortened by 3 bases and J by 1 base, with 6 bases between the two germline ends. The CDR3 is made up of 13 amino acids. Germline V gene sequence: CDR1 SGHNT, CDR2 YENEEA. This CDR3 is CASSFSVQETQYF. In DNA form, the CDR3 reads TGTGCCAGCAGCTTCAGTGTCCAAGAGACCCAGTACTTC.

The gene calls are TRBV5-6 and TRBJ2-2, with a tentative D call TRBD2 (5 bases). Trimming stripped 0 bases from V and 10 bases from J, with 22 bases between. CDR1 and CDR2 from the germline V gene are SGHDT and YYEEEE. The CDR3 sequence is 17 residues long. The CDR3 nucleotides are TGTGCCAGCAGCTTGGGCGACTCACGGAGGTTAACGGAGGAGCTGTTTTTT. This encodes CASSLGDSRRLTEELFF.

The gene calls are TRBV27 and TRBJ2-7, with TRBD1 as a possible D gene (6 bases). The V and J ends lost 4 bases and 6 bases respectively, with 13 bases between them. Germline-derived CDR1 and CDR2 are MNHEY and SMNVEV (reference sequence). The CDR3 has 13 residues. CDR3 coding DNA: TGTGCCAGCAGTTCGCCCGGACAGCCCGAGCAGTACTTC. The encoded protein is CASSSPGQPEQYF.

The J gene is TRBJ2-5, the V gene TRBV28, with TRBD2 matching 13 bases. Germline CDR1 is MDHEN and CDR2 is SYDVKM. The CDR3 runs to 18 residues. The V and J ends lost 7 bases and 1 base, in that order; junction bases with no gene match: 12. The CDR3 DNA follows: TGTGCCAGCATTTTTGGCACTAGCGGGAGGGGACTCCAAGAGACCCAGTACTTC. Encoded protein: CASIFGTSGRGLQETQYF.

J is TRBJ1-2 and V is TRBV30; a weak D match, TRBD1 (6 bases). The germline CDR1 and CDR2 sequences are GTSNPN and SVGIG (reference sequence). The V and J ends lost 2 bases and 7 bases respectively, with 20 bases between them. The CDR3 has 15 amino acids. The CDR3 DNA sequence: TGTGCCTGGAGTAACCCCACAGGGAGCAGGGGTGGCTACACCTTC. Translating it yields CAWSNPTGSRGGYTF.

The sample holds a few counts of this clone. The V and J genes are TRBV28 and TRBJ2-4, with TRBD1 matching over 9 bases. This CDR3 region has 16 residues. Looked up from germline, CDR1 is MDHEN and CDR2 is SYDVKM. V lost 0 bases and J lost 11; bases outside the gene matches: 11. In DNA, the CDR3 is TGTGCCAGCAGTTTATGGCCGACACCCAGACAGGGGGTTCAGTACTTC. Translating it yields CASSLWPTPRQGVQYF. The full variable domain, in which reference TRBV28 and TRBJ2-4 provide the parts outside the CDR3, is DVKVTQSSRYLVKRTGEKVFLECVQDMDHENMFWYRQDPGLGLRLIYFSYDVKMKEKGDIPEGYSVSREKKERFSLILESASTNQTSMYLCASSLWPTPRQGVQYFGAGTRLSVL.

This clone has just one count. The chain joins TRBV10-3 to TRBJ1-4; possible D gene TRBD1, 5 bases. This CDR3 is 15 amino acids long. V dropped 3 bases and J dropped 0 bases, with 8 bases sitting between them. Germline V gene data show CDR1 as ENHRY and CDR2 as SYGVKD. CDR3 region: CAISEGGATNEKLFF. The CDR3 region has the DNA TGTGCCATCAGTGAAGGAGGGGCAACTAATGAAAAACTGTTTTTT.

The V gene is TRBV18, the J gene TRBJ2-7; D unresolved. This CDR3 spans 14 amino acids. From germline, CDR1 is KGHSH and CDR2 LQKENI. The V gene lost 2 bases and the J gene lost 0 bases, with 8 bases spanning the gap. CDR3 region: CASSPFVASYEQYF. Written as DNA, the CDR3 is TGTGCCAGCTCACCATTTGTCGCCTCCTACGAGCAGTACTTC.

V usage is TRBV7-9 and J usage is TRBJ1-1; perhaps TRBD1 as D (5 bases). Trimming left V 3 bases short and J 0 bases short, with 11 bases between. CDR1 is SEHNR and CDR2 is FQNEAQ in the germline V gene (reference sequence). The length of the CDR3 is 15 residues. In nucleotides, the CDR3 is TGTGCCAGCAGCTTTCTACAGGCCATGAACACTGAAGCTTTCTTT. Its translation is CASSFLQAMNTEAFF.

This chain's CDR3 is CASSLVPPGQSSFLTQYF. The CDR3 coding sequence is TGTGCCAGCAGCTTGGTGCCCCCAGGTCAGAGCTCGTTTCTCACCCAGTACTTC. The chain is built from TRBV5-5 and TRBJ2-5; no firm D call. V was trimmed by 0 bases and J by 8 bases, leaving 26 bases between them. The V gene's germline CDR1 is SGHKS and CDR2 YYEKEE (reference sequence). The CDR3 sequence is 18 residues long.

For the CDR3, the DNA is TGTGCCAGCAGTGAAGTGGGGGTTGGAAGCAATCAGCCCCAGCATTTT. Its protein is CASSEVGVGSNQPQHF. The chain is built from TRBV6-1 and TRBJ1-5; weak D call: TRBD1 (5 bases). The V end lost 1 base, the J end lost 1 base, and 11 bases lay between the germline ends. CDR3 length: 16 amino acids. In germline, CDR1 is MNHNS, CDR2 SASEGT.

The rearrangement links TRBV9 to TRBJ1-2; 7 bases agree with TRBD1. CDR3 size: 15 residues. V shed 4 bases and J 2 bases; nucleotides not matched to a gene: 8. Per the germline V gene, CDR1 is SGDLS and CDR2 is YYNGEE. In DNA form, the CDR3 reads TGTGCCAGCAGCTTTAACAGGGGAGCGAACTATGGCTACACCTTC. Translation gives CASSFNRGANYGYTF.